This entry is about one T cell receptor (beta chain). Its antigen is not identified. A read error may be the cause here, since a much bigger clone is one base away. From germline, CDR1 is SGHRS and CDR2 YFSETQ. CDR3 size: 14 residues. The V and J ends lost 5 bases and 0 bases, in that order; junction bases with no gene match: 2. The sample is drawn from a study of T cells in Graves' hyperthyroidism and ophthalmopathy. Study outcomes and limitations: Ophthalmopathy was identified by the model a median around 6 months ahead of onset.

Based on clinical symptoms, serum thyroxine and TRAb, thyroid ultrasound and orbital computed tomography, diagnoses were reached. TCR beta CDR3 sequences were amplified from RNA transcripts. HTBI primers were used for first-round RT-PCR of the TCR CDR3. TCRdb itself ran the multiplex PCR reads through MiXCR, one entry per CDR3 protein. In the table there are about 400,000 distinct CDR3 sequences, 15% of which are singletons. This clonotype originated in a woman between 25 and 40 years old with Graves' hyperthyroidism. The chain employs TRBV5-1 and TRBJ2-1; 7 bases are shared with TRBD2. The sample comprised blood. This CDR3 reads CASRGGDSYNEQFF. Written as DNA, the CDR3 is TGCGCCAGCAGGGGGGGGGACTCCTACAATGAGCAGTTCTTC.